This record covers a single T cell receptor beta chain. Its antigen is still unknown. Each TCR library used around 500 ng of total RNA and a linear amplification protocol. A single record per CDR3 protein comes from TCRdb applying MiXCR to the reads. Among approximately 200,000 distinct CDR3 sequences listed, over 60% were seen once. The germline V gene encodes CDR1 MNHEY and CDR2 SMNVEV (reference sequence). V was pared by 5 bases and J by 4 bases, with 12 bases between. The CDR3 extends over 14 amino acids. This sample is drawn from a study of healthy donors' naive CD4 and CD8 T cells. General study results and limits: Homeostatic proliferation of naive T cells was not examined as a bias source. Bulk sequencing left alpha and beta chains unpaired.

Sequencing input: naive CD4+ and CD8+ T cells sorted from blood, pooled from several donors. The chain carries TRBV27 and TRBJ1-5, with TRBD1 as a possible D gene (6 bases). This receptor was obtained from a pool of human donors in good health; the sample pools cells from several healthy donors. As DNA, the CDR3 is TGTGCCAGCAGTGAATCAGGGGTAAATCAGCCCCAGCATTTT. It codes for CASSESGVNQPQHF.